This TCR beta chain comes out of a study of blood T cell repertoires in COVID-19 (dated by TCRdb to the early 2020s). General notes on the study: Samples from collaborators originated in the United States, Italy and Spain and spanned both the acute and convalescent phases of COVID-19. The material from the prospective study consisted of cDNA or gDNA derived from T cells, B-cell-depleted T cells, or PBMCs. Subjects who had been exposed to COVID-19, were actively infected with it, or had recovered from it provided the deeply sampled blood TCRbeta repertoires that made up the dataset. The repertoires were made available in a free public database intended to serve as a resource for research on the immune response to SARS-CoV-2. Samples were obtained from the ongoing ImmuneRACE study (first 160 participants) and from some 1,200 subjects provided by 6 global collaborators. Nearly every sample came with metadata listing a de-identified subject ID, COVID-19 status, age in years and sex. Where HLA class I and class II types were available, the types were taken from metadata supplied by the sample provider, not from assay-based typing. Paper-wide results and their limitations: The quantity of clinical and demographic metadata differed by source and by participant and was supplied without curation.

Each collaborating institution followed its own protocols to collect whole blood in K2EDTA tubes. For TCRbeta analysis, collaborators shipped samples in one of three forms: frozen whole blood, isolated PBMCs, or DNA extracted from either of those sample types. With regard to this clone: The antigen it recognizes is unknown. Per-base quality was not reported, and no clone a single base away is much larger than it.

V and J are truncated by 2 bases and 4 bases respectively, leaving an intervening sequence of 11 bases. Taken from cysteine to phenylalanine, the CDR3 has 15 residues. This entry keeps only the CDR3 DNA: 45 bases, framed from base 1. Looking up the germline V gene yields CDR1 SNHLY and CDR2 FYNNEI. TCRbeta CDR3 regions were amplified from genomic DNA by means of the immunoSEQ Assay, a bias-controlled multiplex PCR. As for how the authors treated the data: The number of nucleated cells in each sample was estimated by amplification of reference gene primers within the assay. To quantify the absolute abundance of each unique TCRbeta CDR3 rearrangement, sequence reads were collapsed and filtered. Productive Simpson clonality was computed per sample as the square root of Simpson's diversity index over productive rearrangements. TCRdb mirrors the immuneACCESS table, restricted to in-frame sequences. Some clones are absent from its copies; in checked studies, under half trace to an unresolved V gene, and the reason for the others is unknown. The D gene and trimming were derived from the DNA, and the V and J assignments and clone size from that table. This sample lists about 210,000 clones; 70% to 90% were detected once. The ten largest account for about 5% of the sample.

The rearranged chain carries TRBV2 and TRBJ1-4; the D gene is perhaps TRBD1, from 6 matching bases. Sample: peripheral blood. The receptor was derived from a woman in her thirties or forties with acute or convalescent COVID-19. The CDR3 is CASSESTGLNEKLFF. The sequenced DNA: TGTGCCAGCAGTGAAAGCACAGGGCTTAATGAAAAACTGTTTTTT.